The 23 T cell receptor delta chains listed next were all sequenced from one sample in a study of γδ T cells in repeated Plasmodium falciparum infection. TCRdb fed the multiplex PCR reads to CATT. The sample yields 50,000 to 55,000 delta-chain clones, about 2% seen once. Vgamma9/Vdelta2+ and Vdelta2-negative gammadelta T cells were flow-sorted from PBMC for bulk sequencing. Material for sequencing was gamma-delta T cells from blood. Receptors were obtained from a pool of human donors (malaria-infected and uninfected, not separated).

This clone was observed a few times. A read error likely explains why the TCRdb protein, taken from a much larger clone, differs from this DNA's translation at residue 19; the protein shown is translated from the DNA. The chain employs TRDV3 and TRDJ1; D unclear. TCRdb is silent on the J gene; assignment here came from matching the DNA to germline. CDR3 length: 23 amino acids. Germline V lookup: CDR1 TVYSNPD, CDR2 GDNSRS (reference sequence). The CDR3, as DNA: TGTGCCAGACGAGAACTGCAGCCTTACCCCATCCCCCTCAAAGCCCCGTACACCGAGAAACTCATCTTT. Its translation is CARRELQPYPIPLKAPYTEKLIF.

This clone was counted many times. The TCRdb protein comes from a much larger clone and disagrees with this DNA's translation at residue 16, likely due to a read error; the protein given here is derived from the DNA. The chain joins TRAV38-2/DV8 to TRDJ1; TRDD3 matches 8 bases. The CDR3 totals 20 residues. CDR1 and CDR2 from the germline V gene are TSESDYY and QEAYKQQN. CDR3 amino acids: CAYRSFYFPWGYLYTEKLIF. The CDR3 region has the DNA TGTGCTTATAGGAGCTTCTACTTCCCCTGGGGATACTTGTACACCGAGAAACTCATCTTT.

On this clone itself: For this DNA, TCRdb reports the protein of a much larger clone, which diverges at residue 8, most likely from a read error; the protein presented here is translated directly from the DNA. The chain combines TRDV2 with TRDJ1, with 10 bases that match TRDD3. The CDR3 loop spans 20 amino acids. After removal of 1 base from V and 0 bases from J, the junction contained 16 bases not matched to a gene. From germline, CDR1 is GEAIGNYY and CDR2 EKD. This chain's CDR3 is CACDTHPLMLGDRYTDKLIF. CDR3 in DNA: TGTGCCTGTGACACGCATCCCCTAATGCTGGGGGATAGGTACACCGATAAACTCATCTTT.

Note on this clone: The mismatch at residue 9 between this DNA's translation and the TCRdb protein of a much larger clone likely reflects a read error; the protein shown is translated from the DNA. The chain uses TRDV3 and TRDJ1; the D gene is possibly TRDD2 (6 bases). As TCRdb names no J gene, one was assigned here on the basis of a DNA match to germline. Trimming pared 3 bases from V and 3 bases from J, leaving 17 bases between. The CDR3 has 14 residues. Germline CDR1 and CDR2: TVYSNPD and GDNSRS (reference sequence). The CDR3: CAFPLPPNADKLIF. The DNA for the CDR3 is TGTGCCTTCCCCCTTCCCCCGAATGCCGATAAACTCATCTTT.

This clone was observed a few times. With a far larger clone one base away, a read error is the likely cause. It is unclear where the CDR3 begins or ends on the DNA, so no DNA is shown, and the CDR3 is as TCRdb lists it. The J gene is uncalled and the V gene is TRDV1; the DNA was not compared with TRDD3, the D call given in the table. Germline V gene sequence: CDR1 TSWWSYY, CDR2 QGS. The CDR3 region is 22 residues in length, termini included. The CDR3 region is CALGELWEGLPRLPPYWGKLIF.

Points on this clone: A far more abundant clone sits one base away, making this likely a read error. V and J are TRDV1 and TRDJ1, with 12 bases lining up with TRDD3. Germline matching of the DNA provided the J gene here, since TCRdb leaves it blank. CDR1 is TSWWSYY and CDR2 is QGS in the germline V gene. J gave up 0 bases and V 3 bases, and 26 bases lay outside the gene matches. The CDR3 runs 24 residues. The CDR3 protein is CALGELGLPPFYWGILEYTDKLIF. The CDR3 DNA reads TGTGCTCTTGGGGAGCTGGGCCTTCCTCCCTTTTACTGGGGGATACTCGAGTACACCGATAAACTCATCTTT.

As concerns this clone: The TCRdb record carries a much larger clone's protein, which differs from this DNA's translation at residues 10 and 19; a read error is the likely cause, and the protein listed here is the DNA translation. V usage is TRDV2 and J usage is TRDJ1; 11 positions agree with TRDD3. V shed 0 bases, J shed 3 bases, and the junction held 29 bases outside the gene matches. The CDR3 is 24 residues long. From germline, CDR1 is GEAIGNYY and CDR2 EKD. The CDR3 DNA sequence: TGTGCCTGTGACACCGTTATCCCTTACCCAGACTGGGGGATAGGAACGAATTACCCCGATAAACTCATCTTT. Amino acids: CACDTVIPYPDWGIGTNYPDKLIF.

This clone was recorded at least ten times. The translation of this DNA and the TCRdb protein of a much larger clone differ at residue 12, probably owing to a read error; the protein shown here is translated from the DNA. The chain has TRDV3 and TRDJ1; weak D call: TRDD3 (6 bases). The CDR3 is made up of 16 amino acids. Germline values: CDR1 TVYSNPD, CDR2 GDNSRS (reference sequence). DNA of the CDR3: TGTGCCTTCAAATACTGGGTCTTTTTTTCGACCGGTAAACTCATCTTT. It yields the protein CAFKYWVFFSTGKLIF.

Concerning this clone: A far larger clone lies a single base away; this is likely a read error. Other DNA sequences in this specimen translate into the identical CDR3. This chain joins TRDV1 and TRDJ1; 9 nucleotides agree with TRDD3. TCRdb is silent on the J gene; assignment here came from matching the DNA to germline. Germline CDR1 reads TSWWSYY; CDR2 reads QGS. The CDR3 covers 20 residues. As DNA, the CDR3 is TGTGCTCTTGGGGATTACCCTGGTACCCGTACTGGGGGAAACACCGACAAACTCATCTTT. It translates to CALGDYPGTRTGGNTDKLIF.

In the case of this clone: Given a much more abundant clone one base away, this may be a read error. V gene TRDV1 combines with J gene TRDJ1; 8 nucleotides line up with TRDD3. CDR1 and CDR2 from the germline V gene are TSWWSYY and QGS. After removal of 2 bases from V and 5 bases from J, the junction contained 31 bases not matched to a gene. This CDR3 has 23 amino acids. DNA of the CDR3: TGTGCTCTTGGGGAATGCTTCTATTTCTACTGGGGGCCCTACCCCCAATGGGCGGATAAACTCATCTTT. It codes for CALGECFYFYWGPYPQWADKLIF.

A remark on this clone: TCRdb attributes to this sequence the protein of a much larger clone, which differs from the DNA translation at residue 8; a read error is likely, and the protein displayed is translated from the DNA. This chain joins TRDV1 and TRDJ3; tentatively, D is TRDD2 or TRDD3 (5 bases each). TCRdb supplies no J gene; here it was assigned by aligning the nucleotide sequence to germline. The V end lost 6 bases, the J end lost 9 bases, and 18 bases lay between the germline ends. Germline V gene sequence: CDR1 TSWWSYY, CDR2 QGS. This CDR3 has 16 amino acids. This CDR3 reads CALGGRGPPSTRQMFF. The CDR3, as DNA: TGTGCTCTTGGTGGCCGGGGGCCCCCTTCCACCCGACAGATGTTTTTC.

Notes on this clone: The protein held in TCRdb is that of a much larger clone and does not match this DNA's translation at residue 7, likely because of a read error; the protein shown is translated from the DNA. The CDR3 nucleotides are TGTGCCTGTGACCCGTTAGGCTGGGGGACAAACACCGATAAACTCATCTTT. This translates into CACDPLGWGTNTDKLIF. This chain links TRDV2 with TRDJ1; TRDD3 agrees at 8 bases. TCRdb offers no J gene call, so here the DNA was matched to germline to obtain one. The CDR3 runs to 17 residues. With V trimmed by 3 bases and J by 0 bases, 11 bases remained unmatched. CDR1 and CDR2 from the germline V gene are GEAIGNYY and EKD.

Turning to this clone: The protein TCRdb gives is from a much larger clone and does not agree with this DNA's translation at residue 9, likely a read error; the protein shown here comes from the DNA. This sequence joins TRDV1 and TRDJ4; D possibly corresponds to TRDD3 (6 bases). The J gene, not given by TCRdb, was assigned here from a germline match of the nucleotide sequence. This CDR3 region has 13 residues. Trimming took off 7 bases at V and 4 bases at J, with 16 bases between the two ends. Germline V gene lookup returns CDR1 TSWWSYY and CDR2 QGS. The chain's CDR3 is CALESRYAKPLIF. The CDR3 bases are TGTGCTCTTGAGTCGCGATACGCCAAACCCCTGATCTTT.

A note on this clone: A read error is likely here: a far larger clone is one base away. Distinct nucleotide sequences in the sample also encode this CDR3. V gene TRDV1 was called; the J gene was not; TRDD3, the D gene given by the table, was not confirmed from the DNA. Per the germline V gene, CDR1 is TSWWSYY and CDR2 is QGS. The CDR3 loop spans 21 amino acids. This CDR3 is CALGRFLLGLGMPHQHIGLIF. CDR3 DNA sequence: TGTGCTCTTGGGAGGTTTCTCTTAGGGCTGGGGATGCCCCATCAGCATATCGGACTTATCTTT.

This clone has a count of ten or more. The protein TCRdb gives is from a much larger clone and does not agree with this DNA's translation at residue 15, likely a read error; the protein shown here comes from the DNA. J is TRDJ1 and V is TRDV2, with TRDD3 matching over 12 bases. TCRdb carries no J gene annotation; the J gene was assigned here by matching the DNA with germline. From germline, CDR1 is GEAIGNYY and CDR2 EKD. CDR3 length equals 20 residues. J was trimmed by 3 bases and V by 0 bases; bases with no gene match: 16. This chain's CDR3 is CACDTVSSYGSGGYADKLIF. In DNA form, the CDR3 reads TGTGCCTGTGACACCGTTTCATCCTACGGGTCTGGGGGATACGCCGATAAACTCATCTTT.

With respect to this clone: Within the sample, other DNA sequences also encode this same CDR3. The chain joins TRDV1 to TRDJ2; 13 bases map to TRDD3. The J gene, left out of TCRdb, was set here by checking the DNA against germline. The V gene end was trimmed by 1 base and the J gene end by 1 base; junction bases not matched to a gene: 48. The CDR3 spans 33 residues. Germline loops: CDR1 TSWWSYY, CDR2 QGS. This CDR3 is CALGERSLPTSLVLGDTRNYLPPEPLLTAQLFF. The CDR3 region has the DNA TGTGCTCTTGGGGAACGGTCCCTTCCAACATCCCTTGTACTGGGGGATACGCGGAATTATCTTCCTCCGGAACCTCTTTTGACAGCACAACTCTTCTTT.

This clone was counted between two and nine times. TCRdb lists the protein of a much larger clone for this DNA, which differs at residue 20, so this is likely a read error; the protein given here is translated from the DNA itself. The rearrangement uses TRDV1 and TRDJ1; 9 positions agree with TRDD3. No J gene is reported in TCRdb; it was inferred here by comparing the DNA with germline. Germline V gives CDR1 TSWWSYY, CDR2 QGS. The CDR3 consists of 24 residues. CDR3 DNA sequence: TGTGCTCTTGGGGAAGACCTGTGTTCTCGGGGATACGCTTTCGGTAAAAAGTACACCGAGAAACTCATCTTT. As protein: CALGEDLCSRGYAFGKKYTEKLIF.

On this clone itself: A single base is all that separates this from a far larger clone, so a read error is likely. The same CDR3 is also encoded by other DNA sequences in this sample. V gene TRDV3 combines with J gene TRDJ1; 11 nucleotides align to TRDD3. TCRdb is silent on the J gene; assignment here came from matching the DNA to germline. This CDR3 has 14 amino acids. The germline CDR1 and CDR2 sequences are TVYSNPD and GDNSRS (reference sequence). The CDR3 coding sequence is TGTGCTGTACTCTGGGGGATACCTCCGGATAAACTCATCTTT. It codes for CAVLWGIPPDKLIF.

Of note for this clone: The protein recorded in TCRdb matches a much larger clone and deviates from this DNA's translation at residue 6, suggesting a read error; the protein here is obtained by translating the DNA. The chain links TRDV3 to TRDJ1, with unresolved D. Germline V gene data show CDR1 as TVYSNPD and CDR2 as GDNSRS (reference sequence). V was trimmed by 2 bases and J by 0 bases, leaving 13 bases between them. The CDR3 runs 14 residues. For the CDR3, the DNA is TGTGCCTTTGAGCCCTCGACATACACCGATAAACTCATCTTT. Amino acid sequence: CAFEPSTYTDKLIF.

This clone was seen at least ten times. This DNA's translation and the protein TCRdb lists, from a much larger clone, do not match at residue 10, likely due to a read error; the protein shown is translated from the DNA. The rearrangement links TRDV2 to TRDJ1; D perhaps matches TRDD3 (5 bases). The germline CDR1 and CDR2 sequences are GEAIGNYY and EKD. This CDR3 is 18 amino acids long. Between the trimmed V and J ends, which lost 0 bases and 2 bases, there was a span of 21 bases. CDR3 protein: CACDTVGVLRDGTDKLIF. As DNA, the CDR3 is TGTGCCTGTGACACCGTGGGAGTGCTGAGGGATGGGACCGATAAACTCATCTTT.

This clone has a count of ten or more. This probably arose from a read error, given a far larger clone one base away. Other DNA sequences of this sample code for an identical CDR3. The chain carries TRDV1 and TRDJ1; D is possibly TRDD3 (6 bases). CDR3 length: 20 residues. Germline values: CDR1 TSWWSYY, CDR2 QGS. V gave up 3 bases and J gave up 3 bases, with 29 bases separating them. In DNA, the CDR3 is TGTGCTCTTGGGGATTCTATCCTCGCTCGACTGGGCGCATTCCCCGATAAACTCATCTTT. Protein sequence: CALGDSILARLGAFPDKLIF.

A note on this clone: With a much larger clone just one base away, this may be a read error. The V gene call is TRDV1, and the J gene call is absent; TRDD3, the table's D call, lacks a check against the DNA. Germline loops: CDR1 TSWWSYY, CDR2 QGS. CDR3 length equals 21 residues. CDR3 residues: CALGGPSYFGLVSSITDKLIF. CDR3 DNA: TGTGCTCTTGGGGGGCCTTCCTACTTCGGACTGGTCTCCTCAATCACCGATAAACTCATCTTC.

Turning to this clone: One base separates it from a far larger clone, so it is likely a read error. The sample contains more than one DNA sequence encoding this CDR3. This rearrangement joins TRDV3 to TRDJ1; 12 bases fit TRDD3. The J gene comes from matching the DNA to germline here; TCRdb lacks it. The CDR3 is 21 amino acids. The junction had 22 bases not matched to a gene; V was cut back by 2 bases and J by 0 bases. Germline-derived CDR1 and CDR2 are TVYSNPD and GDNSRS (reference sequence). CDR3 sequence: CAFPIPPKAGGYGKYTDKLIF. Here the CDR3 DNA reads TGTGCCTTTCCGATCCCTCCCAAAGCTGGGGGATACGGAAAGTACACCGATAAACTCATCTTT.